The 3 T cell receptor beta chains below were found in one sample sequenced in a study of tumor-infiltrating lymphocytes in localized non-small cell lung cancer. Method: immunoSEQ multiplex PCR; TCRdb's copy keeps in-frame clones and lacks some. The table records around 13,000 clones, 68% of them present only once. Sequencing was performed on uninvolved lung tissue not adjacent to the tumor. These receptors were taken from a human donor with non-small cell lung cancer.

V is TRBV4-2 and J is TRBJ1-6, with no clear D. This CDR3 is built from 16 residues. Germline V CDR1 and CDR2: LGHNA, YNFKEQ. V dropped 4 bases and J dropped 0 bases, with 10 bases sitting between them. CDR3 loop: CASSREKRSYNSPLHF. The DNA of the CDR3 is TGTGCCAGCAGCCGCGAGAAGCGCTCCTATAATTCACCCCTCCACTTT.

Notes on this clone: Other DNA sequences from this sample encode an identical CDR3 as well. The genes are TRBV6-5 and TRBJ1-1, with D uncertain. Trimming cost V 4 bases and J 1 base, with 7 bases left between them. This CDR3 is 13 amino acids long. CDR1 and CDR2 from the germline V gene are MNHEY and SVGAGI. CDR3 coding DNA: TGTGCCAGCAGTTTGGTAAGGAACACTGAAGCTTTCTTT. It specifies CASSLVRNTEAFF.

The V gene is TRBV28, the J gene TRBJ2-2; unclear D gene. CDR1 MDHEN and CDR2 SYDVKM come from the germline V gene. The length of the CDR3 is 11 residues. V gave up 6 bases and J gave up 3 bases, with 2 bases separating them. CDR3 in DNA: TGTGCCAGCAGGTACACCGGGGAGCTGTTTTTT. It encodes CASRYTGELFF.